This T cell receptor beta chain comes out of a study of blood T cell repertoires in COVID-19. Study-level information: Samples taken during acute and convalescent COVID-19 were collected in the United States, Italy and Spain. The analysed material was cDNA or gDNA that came from T cells, B-cell-depleted T cells, or PBMCs.

Authors' methods: Estimation of nucleated cell counts relied on the amplification of reference gene primers. Profiling relied on immunoSEQ multiplex PCR, and the TCRdb table lists in-frame clones only, not all of them. V, J and clone size are those of that table, while D and trimming were read from the DNA. The sample lists approximately 94,000 clones, 80% to 90% seen once, with more than 20% in the top ten. Trimming cost V 10 bases and J 4 bases; bases outside gene matches: 19. The CDR3 consists of 16 residues. Germline lookup yields CDR1 WNHNN and CDR2 SYGVQD (reference sequence). This clone was found a few times.

Source material: peripheral blood. V gene TRBV10-1 combines with J gene TRBJ2-7; 7 bases are shared with TRBD1. The origin of this receptor is a man aged 60-69 years with acute or convalescent COVID-19. This chain's CDR3 is CATKVIGTGQKYEQYV. CDR3 nucleotide sequence: TGCGCCACCAAAGTGATCGGAACGGGACAGAAGTACGAGCAGTACGTC.